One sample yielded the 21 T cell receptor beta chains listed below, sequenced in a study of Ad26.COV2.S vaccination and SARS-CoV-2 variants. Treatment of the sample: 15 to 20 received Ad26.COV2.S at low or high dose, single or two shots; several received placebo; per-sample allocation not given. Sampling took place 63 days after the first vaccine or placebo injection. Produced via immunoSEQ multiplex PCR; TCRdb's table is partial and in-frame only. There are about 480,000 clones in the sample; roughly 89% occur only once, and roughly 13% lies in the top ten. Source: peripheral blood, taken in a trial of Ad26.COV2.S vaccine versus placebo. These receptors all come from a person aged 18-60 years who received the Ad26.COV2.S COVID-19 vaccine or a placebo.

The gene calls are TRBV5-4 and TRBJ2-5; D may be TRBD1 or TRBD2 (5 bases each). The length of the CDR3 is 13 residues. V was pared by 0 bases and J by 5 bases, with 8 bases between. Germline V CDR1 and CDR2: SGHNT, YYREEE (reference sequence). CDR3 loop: CASSLEGTETQYF. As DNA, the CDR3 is TGTGCCAGCAGCTTGGAAGGGACCGAGACCCAGTACTTC.

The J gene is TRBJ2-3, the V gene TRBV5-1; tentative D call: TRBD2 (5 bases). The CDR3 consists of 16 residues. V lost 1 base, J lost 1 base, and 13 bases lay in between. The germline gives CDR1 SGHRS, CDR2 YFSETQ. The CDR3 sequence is CASSLPAGIGTDTQYF. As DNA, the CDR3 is TGCGCCAGCAGCTTGCCAGCCGGGATCGGCACAGATACGCAGTATTTT. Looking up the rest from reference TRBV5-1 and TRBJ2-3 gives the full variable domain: KAGVTQTPRYLIKTRGQQVTLSCSPISGHRSVSWYQQTPGQGLQFLFEYFSETQRNKGNFPGRFSGRQFSNSRSEMNVSTLELGDSALYLCASSLPAGIGTDTQYFGPGTRLTVL.

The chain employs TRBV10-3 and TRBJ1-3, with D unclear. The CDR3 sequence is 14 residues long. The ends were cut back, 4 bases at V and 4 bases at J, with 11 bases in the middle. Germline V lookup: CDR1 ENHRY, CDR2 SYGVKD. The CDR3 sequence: CAISGSAFGNTIYF. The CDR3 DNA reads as TGTGCCATCAGTGGGAGTGCCTTCGGAAACACCATATATTTT.

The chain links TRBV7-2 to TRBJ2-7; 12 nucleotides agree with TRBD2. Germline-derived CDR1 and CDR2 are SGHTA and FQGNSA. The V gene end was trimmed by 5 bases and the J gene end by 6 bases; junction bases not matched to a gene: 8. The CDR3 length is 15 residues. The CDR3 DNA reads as TGTGCCAGCAGCACCAGACTAGCGGGAGTTGGCGAGCAGTACTTC. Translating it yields CASSTRLAGVGEQYF.

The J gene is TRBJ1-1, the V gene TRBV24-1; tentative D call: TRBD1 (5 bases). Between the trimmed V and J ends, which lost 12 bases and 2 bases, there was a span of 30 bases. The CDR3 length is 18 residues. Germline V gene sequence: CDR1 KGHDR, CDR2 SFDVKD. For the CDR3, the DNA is TGTGCCGGATCTTTGTCGAGCGGGGATTTTGGGGGAAACACTGAAGCTTTCTTT. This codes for CAGSLSSGDFGGNTEAFF.

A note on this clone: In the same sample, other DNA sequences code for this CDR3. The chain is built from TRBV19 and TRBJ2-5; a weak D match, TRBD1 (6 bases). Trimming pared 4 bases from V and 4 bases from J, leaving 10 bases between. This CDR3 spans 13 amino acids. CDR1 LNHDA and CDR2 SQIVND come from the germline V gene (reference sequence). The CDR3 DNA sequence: TGTGCCAGTAGTAGGACAGAGAGAGAGACCCAGTACTTC. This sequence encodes CASSRTERETQYF.

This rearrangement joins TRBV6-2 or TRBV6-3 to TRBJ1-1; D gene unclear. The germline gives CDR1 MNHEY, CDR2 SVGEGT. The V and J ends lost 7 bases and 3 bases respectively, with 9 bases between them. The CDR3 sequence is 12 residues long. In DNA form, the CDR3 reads TGTGCCAGCACCCCCGGGGACACTGAAGCTTTCTTT. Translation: CASTPGDTEAFF.

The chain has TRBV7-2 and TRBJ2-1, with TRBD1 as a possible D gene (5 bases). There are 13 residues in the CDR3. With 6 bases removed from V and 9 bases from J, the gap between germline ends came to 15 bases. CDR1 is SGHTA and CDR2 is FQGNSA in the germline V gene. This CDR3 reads CASRGLVYSEQFF. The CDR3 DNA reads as TGTGCCAGCAGGGGGCTGGTGTATTCTGAGCAGTTCTTC.

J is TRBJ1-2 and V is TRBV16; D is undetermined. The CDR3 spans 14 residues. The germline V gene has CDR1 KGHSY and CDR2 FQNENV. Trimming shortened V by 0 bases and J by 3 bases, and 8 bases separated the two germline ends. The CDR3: CASSQSGRDYGYTF. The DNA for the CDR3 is TGTGCCAGCAGCCAATCGGGCAGAGACTATGGCTACACCTTC.

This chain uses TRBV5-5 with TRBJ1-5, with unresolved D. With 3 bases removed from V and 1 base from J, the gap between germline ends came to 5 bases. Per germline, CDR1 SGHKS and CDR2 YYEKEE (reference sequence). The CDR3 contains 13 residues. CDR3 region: CASSSLSNQPQHF. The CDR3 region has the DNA TGTGCCAGCAGCTCTCTCAGCAATCAGCCCCAGCATTTT.

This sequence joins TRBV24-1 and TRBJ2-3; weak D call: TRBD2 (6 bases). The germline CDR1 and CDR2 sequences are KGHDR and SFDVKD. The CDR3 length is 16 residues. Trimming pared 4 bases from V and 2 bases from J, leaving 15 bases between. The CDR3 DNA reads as TGTGCCACCAGTGACCCTAGGACTAATCCCACAGATACGCAGTATTTT. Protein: CATSDPRTNPTDTQYF.

The CDR3 DNA follows: TGTGCCAGCAGCCCTCCGGGGGTAGCGGGAGTGGACAATGAGCAGTTCTTC. Translation gives CASSPPGVAGVDNEQFF. This chain joins TRBV11-2 and TRBJ2-1, with 9 positions matching TRBD2. After removal of 5 bases from V and 5 bases from J, the junction contained 13 bases not matched to a gene. The CDR3 is made up of 17 amino acids. Germline V gene sequence: CDR1 SGHAT, CDR2 FQNNGV.

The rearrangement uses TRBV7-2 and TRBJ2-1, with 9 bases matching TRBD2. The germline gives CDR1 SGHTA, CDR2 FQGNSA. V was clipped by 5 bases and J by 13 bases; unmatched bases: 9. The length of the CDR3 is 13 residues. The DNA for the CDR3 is TGTGCCAGCAGCCTACCCGGTGGGACTAGCCAGTTCTTC. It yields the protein CASSLPGGTSQFF.

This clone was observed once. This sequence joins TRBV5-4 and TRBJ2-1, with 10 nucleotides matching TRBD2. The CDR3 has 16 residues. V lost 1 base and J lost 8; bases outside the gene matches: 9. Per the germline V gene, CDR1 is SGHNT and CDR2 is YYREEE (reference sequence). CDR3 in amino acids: CASSLFYSGRGDEQFF. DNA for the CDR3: TGTGCCAGCAGCTTGTTTTACAGCGGGAGGGGGGATGAGCAGTTCTTC.

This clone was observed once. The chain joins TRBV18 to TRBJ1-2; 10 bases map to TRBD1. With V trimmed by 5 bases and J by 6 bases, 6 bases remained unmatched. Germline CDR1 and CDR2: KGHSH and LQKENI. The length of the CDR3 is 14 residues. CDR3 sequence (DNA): TGTGCCAGCTCATTAAAGGGGACAGGGGATGGCTACACCTTC. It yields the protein CASSLKGTGDGYTF.

CDR3 sequence: CASSISTVDYGYTF. As DNA, the CDR3 is TGTGCCAGCTCCATCTCTACCGTCGACTATGGCTACACCTTC. The rearrangement joins TRBV5-4 to TRBJ1-2; D call uncertain. The CDR3 has 14 residues. V was trimmed by 7 bases and J by 3 bases, leaving 16 bases between them. Germline CDR1 and CDR2: SGHNT and YYREEE (reference sequence). Full variable domain (rest looked up from reference TRBV5-4 and TRBJ1-2): ETGVTQSPTHLIKTRGQQVTLRCSSQSGHNTVSWYQQALGQGPQFIFQYYREEENGRGNFPPRFSGLQFPNYSSELNVNALELDDSALYLCASSISTVDYGYTFGSGTRLTVV.

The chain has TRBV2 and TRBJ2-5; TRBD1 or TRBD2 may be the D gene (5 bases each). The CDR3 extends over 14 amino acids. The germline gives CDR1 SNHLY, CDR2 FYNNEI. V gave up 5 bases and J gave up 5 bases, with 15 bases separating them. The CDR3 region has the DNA TGTGCCAGCAGTACTGGGGGAGAAGGGGAGACCCAGTACTTC. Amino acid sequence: CASSTGGEGETQYF. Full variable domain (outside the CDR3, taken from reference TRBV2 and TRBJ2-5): EPEVTQTPSHQVTQMGQEVILRCVPISNHLYFYWYRQILGQKVEFLVSFYNNEISEKSEIFDDQFSVERPDGSNFTLKIRSTKLEDSAMYFCASSTGGEGETQYFGPGTRLLVL.

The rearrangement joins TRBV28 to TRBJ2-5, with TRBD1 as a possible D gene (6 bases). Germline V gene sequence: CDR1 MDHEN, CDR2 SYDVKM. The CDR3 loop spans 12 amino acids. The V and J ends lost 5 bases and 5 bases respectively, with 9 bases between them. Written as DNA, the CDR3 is TGTGCCAGCAGTGGGGACACCGAGACCCAGTACTTC. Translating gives CASSGDTETQYF.

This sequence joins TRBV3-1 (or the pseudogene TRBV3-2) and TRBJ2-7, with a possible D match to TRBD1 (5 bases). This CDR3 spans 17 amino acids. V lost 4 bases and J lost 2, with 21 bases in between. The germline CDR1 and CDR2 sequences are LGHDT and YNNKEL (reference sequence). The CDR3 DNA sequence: TGTGCCAGCAGCCGACAAGCCGCAGGGCAGGGCACCTACGAGCAGTACTTC. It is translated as CASSRQAAGQGTYEQYF.

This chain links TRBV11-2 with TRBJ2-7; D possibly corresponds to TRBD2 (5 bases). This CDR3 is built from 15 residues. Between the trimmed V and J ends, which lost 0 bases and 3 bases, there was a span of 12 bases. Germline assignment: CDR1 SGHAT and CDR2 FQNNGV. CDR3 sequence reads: CASSLERVSRYEQYF. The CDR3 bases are TGTGCCAGCAGCTTAGAGCGGGTCAGCCGCTACGAGCAGTACTTC.

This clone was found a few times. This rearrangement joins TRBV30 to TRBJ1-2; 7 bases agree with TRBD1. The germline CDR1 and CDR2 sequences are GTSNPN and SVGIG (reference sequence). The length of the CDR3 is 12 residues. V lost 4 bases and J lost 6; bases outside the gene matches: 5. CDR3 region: CAWNAGGHGYTF. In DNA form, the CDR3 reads TGTGCCTGGAACGCAGGGGGTCATGGCTACACCTTC.